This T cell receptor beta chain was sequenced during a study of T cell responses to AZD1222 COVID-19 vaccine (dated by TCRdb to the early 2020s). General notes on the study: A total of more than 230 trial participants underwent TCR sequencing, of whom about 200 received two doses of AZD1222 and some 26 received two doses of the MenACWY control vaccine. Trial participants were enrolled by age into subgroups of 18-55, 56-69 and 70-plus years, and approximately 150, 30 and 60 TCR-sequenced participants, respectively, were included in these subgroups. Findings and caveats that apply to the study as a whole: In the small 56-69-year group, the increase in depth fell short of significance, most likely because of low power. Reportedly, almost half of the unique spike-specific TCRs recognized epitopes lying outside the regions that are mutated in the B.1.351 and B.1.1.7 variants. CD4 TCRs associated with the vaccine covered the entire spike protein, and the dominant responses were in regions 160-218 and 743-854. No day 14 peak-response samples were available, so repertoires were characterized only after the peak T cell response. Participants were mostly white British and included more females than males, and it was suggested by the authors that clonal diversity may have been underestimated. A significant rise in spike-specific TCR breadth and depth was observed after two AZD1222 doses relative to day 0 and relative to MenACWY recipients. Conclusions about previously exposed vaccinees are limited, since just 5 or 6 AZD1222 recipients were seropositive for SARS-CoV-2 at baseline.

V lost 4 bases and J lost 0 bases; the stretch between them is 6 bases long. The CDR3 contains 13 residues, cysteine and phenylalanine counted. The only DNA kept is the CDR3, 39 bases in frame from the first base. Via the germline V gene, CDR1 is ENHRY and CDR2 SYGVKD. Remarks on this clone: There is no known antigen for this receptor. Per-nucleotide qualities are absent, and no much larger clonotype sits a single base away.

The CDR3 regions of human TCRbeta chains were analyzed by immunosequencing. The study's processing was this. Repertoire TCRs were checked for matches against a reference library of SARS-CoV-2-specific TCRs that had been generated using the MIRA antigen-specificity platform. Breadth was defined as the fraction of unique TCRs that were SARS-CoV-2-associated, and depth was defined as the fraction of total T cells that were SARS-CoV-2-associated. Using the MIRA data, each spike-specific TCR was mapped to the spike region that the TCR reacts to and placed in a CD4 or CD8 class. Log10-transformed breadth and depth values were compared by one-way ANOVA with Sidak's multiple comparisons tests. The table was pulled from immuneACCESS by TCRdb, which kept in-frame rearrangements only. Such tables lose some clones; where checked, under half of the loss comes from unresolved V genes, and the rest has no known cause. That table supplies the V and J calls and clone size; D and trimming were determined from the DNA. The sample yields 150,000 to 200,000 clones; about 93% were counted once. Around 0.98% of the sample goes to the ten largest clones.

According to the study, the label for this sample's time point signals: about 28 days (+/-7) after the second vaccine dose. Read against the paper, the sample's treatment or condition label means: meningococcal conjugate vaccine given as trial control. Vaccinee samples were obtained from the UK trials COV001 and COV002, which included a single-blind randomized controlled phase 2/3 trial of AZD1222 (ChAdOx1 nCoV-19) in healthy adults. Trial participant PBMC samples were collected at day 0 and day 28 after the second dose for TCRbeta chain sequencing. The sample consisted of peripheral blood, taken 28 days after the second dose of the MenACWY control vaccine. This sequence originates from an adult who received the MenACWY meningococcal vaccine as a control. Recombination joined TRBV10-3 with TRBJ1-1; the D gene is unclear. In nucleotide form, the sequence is TGTGCCATCAGTGCCCGATTGAACACTGAAGCTTTCTTT. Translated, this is CAISARLNTEAFF.